This entry describes one TCR beta chain. CDR1 is GTSNPN, CDR2 SVGIG, per germline (reference sequence). The CDR3 extends over 15 amino acids. Trimming cost V 4 bases and J 4 bases, with 17 bases left between them. Sequencing used immunoSEQ multiplex PCR; TCRdb keeps in-frame clones, though not all of them. This sample has tens of thousands of clones, with about 94% found just once. The data were taken from a study of cytomegalovirus exposure and HLA in healthy donors. The chain has TRBV30 and TRBJ1-3; no clear D. Material: PBMCs. The sequence was obtained from a man younger than 35 in good health and CMV-seropositive. DNA for the CDR3: TGTGCCTGGAAGCCGGGCGGAGGCTTCGGAAACACCATATATTTT. Translating it yields CAWKPGGGFGNTIYF.